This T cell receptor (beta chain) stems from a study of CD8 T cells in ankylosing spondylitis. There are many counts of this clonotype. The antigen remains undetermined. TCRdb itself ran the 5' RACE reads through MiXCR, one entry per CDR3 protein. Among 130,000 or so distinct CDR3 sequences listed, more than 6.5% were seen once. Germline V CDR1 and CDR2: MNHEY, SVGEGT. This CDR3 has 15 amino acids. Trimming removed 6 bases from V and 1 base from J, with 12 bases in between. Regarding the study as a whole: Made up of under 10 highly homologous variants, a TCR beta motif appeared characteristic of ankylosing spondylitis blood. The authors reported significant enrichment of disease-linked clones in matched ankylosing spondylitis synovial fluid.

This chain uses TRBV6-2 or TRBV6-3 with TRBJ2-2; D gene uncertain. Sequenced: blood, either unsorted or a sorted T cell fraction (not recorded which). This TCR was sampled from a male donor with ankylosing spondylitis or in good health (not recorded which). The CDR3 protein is CASSAILKNTGELFF. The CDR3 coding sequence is TGTGCCAGCAGCGCCATCCTCAAGAACACCGGGGAGCTGTTTTTT.